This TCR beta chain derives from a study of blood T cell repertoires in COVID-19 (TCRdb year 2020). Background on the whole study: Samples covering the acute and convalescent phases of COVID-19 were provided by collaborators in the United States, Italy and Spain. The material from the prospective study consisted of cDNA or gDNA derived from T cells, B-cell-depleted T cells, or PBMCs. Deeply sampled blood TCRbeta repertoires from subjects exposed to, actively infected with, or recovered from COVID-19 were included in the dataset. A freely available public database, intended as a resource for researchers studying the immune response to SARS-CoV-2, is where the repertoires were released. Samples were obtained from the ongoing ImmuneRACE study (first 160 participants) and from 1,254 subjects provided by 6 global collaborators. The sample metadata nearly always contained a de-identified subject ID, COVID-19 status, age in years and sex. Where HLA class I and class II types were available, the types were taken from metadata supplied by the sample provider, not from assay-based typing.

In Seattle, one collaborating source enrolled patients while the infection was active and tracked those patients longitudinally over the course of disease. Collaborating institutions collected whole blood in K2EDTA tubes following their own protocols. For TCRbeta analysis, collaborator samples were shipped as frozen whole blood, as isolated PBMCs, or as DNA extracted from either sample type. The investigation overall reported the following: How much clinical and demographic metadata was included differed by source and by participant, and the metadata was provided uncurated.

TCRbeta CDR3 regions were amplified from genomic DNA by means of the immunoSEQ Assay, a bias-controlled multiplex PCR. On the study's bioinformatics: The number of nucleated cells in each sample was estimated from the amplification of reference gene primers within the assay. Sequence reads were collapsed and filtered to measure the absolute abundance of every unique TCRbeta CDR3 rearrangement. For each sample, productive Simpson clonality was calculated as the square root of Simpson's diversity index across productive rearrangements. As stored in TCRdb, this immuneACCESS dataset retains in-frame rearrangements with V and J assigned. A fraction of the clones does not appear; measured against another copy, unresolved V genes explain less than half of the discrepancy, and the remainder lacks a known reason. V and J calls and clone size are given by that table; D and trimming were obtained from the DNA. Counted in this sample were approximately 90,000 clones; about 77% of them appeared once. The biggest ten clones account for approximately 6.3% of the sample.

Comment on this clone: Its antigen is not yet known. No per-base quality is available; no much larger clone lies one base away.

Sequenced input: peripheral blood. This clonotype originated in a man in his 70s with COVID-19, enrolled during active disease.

CDR3 region: CASSPQEGGGRFIEDTQYF. In nucleotide form, the sequence is TGTGCCAGCAGCCCCCAGGAAGGAGGGGGCCGTTTCATTGAAGATACGCAGTATTTT. The rearranged segments are TRBV9 and TRBJ2-3; D gene: possibly TRBD1, on 7 matching bases. CDR1 and CDR2 (SGDLS, YYNGEE) derive from the germline V gene. The trim is 4 bases for V and 5 bases for J, with a gap of 29 bases between the germline ends. Including cysteine and phenylalanine, the CDR3 has 19 amino acids. Only the CDR3 DNA is retained, 57 bases long and in frame from the first base.